These T cell receptor beta chains were read from a single sample in a study of prognosis after radiotherapy for stage I lung cancer. TCRdb recomputed calls from the multiplex PCR reads with MiXCR, one row per CDR3 protein. The data contain about 16,000 distinct CDR3 sequences, about 44% of them seen just once; the ten biggest clones take up around 47%. This specimen was PBMCs, taken before or after stereotactic body radiation therapy (not recorded which). All receptors derive from a donor aged 50 or older with non-small cell lung cancer. The CDR3 runs from the conserved cysteine through the conserved F or W. D genes are given only for firm matches. Size values are once, few and many counts, or a class for expanded clones, and some rows have none.

size,D,J,V,CDR3,DNA
medium-sized,TRBD2,TRBJ2-1,TRBV27,CASSTPGLAANEQFF,TGTGCCAGCAGTACCCCGGGACTAGCGGCCAATGAGCAGTTCTTC
many,NA,TRBJ2-7,TRBV6-1,CASSRAGDGYEQYF,TGTGCCAGCAGCCGGGCAGGGGATGGCTACGAGCAGTACTTC
many,TRBD2,TRBJ2-1,TRBV19,CASSSLMSGRGNEQFF,TGTGCCAGTAGTAGCCTAATGAGCGGGAGAGGAAATGAGCAGTTCTTC
NA,TRBD2,TRBJ2-6,TRBV6-2/TRBV6-3,CASAPGGTGANVLTF,TGTGCCAGCGCGCCGGGGGGAACTGGGGCCAACGTCCTGACTTTC
NA,TRBD1,TRBJ1-5,TRBV20-1,CSASKGAGNQPQHF,TGCAGTGCTAGCAAGGGGGCCGGCAATCAGCCCCAGCATTTT
many,NA,TRBJ1-2,TRBV18,CASSPNPQPYEGYTF,TGTGCCAGCTCACCAAACCCACAGCCCTACGAGGGCTACACCTTC
once,NA,TRBJ2-3,TRBV6-1,CASSPHRDTQYF,TGTGCCAGCAGTCCCCACCGGGATACTCAGTATTTT
many,NA,TRBJ1-1,TRBV2,CASSDEGGTEAFF,TGTGCCAGCAGTGACGAGGGAGGCACTGAAGCTTTCTTT
many,NA,TRBJ2-2,TRBV2,CASSDRGGEFGELFF,TGTGCCAGCAGTGACAGGGGAGGAGAATTCGGGGAGCTGTTTTTT
once,NA,TRBJ2-7,TRBV20-1,CSARKDVANYEQYF,TGCAGTGCTAGAAAGGACGTGGCCAACTACGAGCAGTACTTC
NA,NA,TRBJ2-3,TRBV12-3/TRBV12-4,CASSLSAGTDTQYF,TGTGCCAGCAGTTTAAGTGCGGGAACAGATACGCAGTATTTT
medium-sized,TRBD1,TRBJ1-1,TRBV19,CASSIGRQGATEAFF,TGTGCCAGTAGTATCGGGCGACAGGGTGCCACTGAAGCTTTCTTT